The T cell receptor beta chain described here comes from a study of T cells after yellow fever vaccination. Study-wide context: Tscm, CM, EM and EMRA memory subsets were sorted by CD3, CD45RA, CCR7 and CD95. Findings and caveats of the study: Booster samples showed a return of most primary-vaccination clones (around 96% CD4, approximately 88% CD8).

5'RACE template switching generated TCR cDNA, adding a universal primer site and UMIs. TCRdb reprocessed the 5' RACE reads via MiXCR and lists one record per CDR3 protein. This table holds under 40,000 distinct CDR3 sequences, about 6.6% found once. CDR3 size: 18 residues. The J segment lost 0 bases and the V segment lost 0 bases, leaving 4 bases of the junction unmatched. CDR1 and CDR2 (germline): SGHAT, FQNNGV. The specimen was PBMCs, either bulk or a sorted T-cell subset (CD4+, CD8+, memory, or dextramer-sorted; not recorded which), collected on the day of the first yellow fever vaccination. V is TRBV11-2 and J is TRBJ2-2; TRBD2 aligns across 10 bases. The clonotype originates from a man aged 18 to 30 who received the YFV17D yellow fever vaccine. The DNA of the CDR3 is TGTGCCAGCAGCTTAGATGGAGCGGGGGGGGCGAACACCGGGGAGCTGTTTTTT. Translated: CASSLDGAGGANTGELFF.